These T cell receptor beta chains were read from a single sample in a study of cytomegalovirus exposure and HLA in healthy donors. Clones were sequenced by immunoSEQ multiplex PCR, and TCRdb holds only the in-frame ones, with some missing. Counted here are some 120,000 clones, 7% to 9.5% occurring once; the ten biggest clones make up 5% to 6.5%. The sequenced sample was PBMCs. All receptors derive from a middle-aged woman in good health and CMV-seropositive. CDR3s include the opening cysteine and the closing phenylalanine or tryptophan. The D gene is left open where the match is weak. Clone size is given for some rows only: seen once, a few or many times, or a class if the clone is expanded.

abundance,d_gene,j_gene,v_gene,CDR3nt,CDR3aa
-,-,TRBJ2-7,TRBV7-6,TGTGCCAGCAGCCTAGACAGAAGCAACTACGAGCAGTACTTC,CASSLDRSNYEQYF
few,-,TRBJ1-1,TRBV14,TGTGCCAGCAGCCAAGATCTAGGGGAGGGAACCAACACTGAAGCTTTCTTT,CASSQDLGEGTNTEAFF
few,TRBD2,TRBJ2-7,TRBV7-8,TGTGCCAGCAGCGTCTCTAGCGGGGGTTCCTACGAGCAGTACTTC,CASSVSSGGSYEQYF
few,TRBD1,TRBJ2-7,TRBV4-1,TGCGCCAGCAGCCAAGATGGGTCAGGGGGCGAGAACGAGCAGTACTTC,CASSQDGSGGENEQYF
-,-,TRBJ1-5,TRBV19,TGTGCCAGTAGTATGCAGATTAGCAATCAGCCCCAGCATTTT,CASSMQISNQPQHF
-,TRBD1,TRBJ1-2,TRBV11-2,TGTGCCAGCAGAGGGACAGGGGGTCTTGGCTACACCTTC,CASRGTGGLGYTF
-,-,TRBJ1-1,TRBV28,TGTGCCAGCAGTTTTTTGGGGGGGGAAGCTTTCTTT,CASSFLGGEAFF
few,-,TRBJ2-1,TRBV29-1,TGCAGCGTTGGGGAGACTGTGAACAATGAGCAGTTCTTC,CSVGETVNNEQFF
-,-,TRBJ2-7,TRBV7-6,TGTGCCAGCAGCTTCGGGGACATAGACTCCTACGAGCAGTACTTC,CASSFGDIDSYEQYF
few,TRBD2,TRBJ2-7,TRBV7-8,TGTGCCAGCAGCCAACCGGGCGGGGGGCCTTCGTCTGCCATTGACGAGCAGTACTTC,CASSQPGGGPSSAIDEQYF
few,-,TRBJ1-1,TRBV5-1,TGCGCCAGCAGCTTGGCTACAGGGATCCTGGGATGGAACACTGAAGCTTTCTTT,CASSLATGILGWNTEAFF
few,TRBD1,TRBJ1-1,TRBV30,TGTGCCTGGGGGGGACAGGGCGTCACTGAAGCTTTCTTT,CAWGGQGVTEAFF
few,TRBD1,TRBJ1-4,TRBV6-1,TGTGCCAGCAGTGAAGCGCTGGGACAGACTAATGAAAAACTGTTTTTT,CASSEALGQTNEKLFF
-,-,TRBJ1-2,TRBV5-1,TGCGCCAGCAGCTTGGGCCAGAACTATGGCTACACCTTC,CASSLGQNYGYTF